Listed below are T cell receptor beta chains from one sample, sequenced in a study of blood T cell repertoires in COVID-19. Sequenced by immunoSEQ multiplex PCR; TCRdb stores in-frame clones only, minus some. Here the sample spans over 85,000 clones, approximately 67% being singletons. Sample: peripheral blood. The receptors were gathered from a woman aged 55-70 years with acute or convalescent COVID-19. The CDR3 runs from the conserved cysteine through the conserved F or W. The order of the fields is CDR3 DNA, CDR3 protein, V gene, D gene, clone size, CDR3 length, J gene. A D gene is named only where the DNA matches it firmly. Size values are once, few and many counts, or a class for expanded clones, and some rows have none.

TGTGCCAGCAGCAGACAGGCGACCCGAGGTCAAGAGACCCAGTACTTC	CASSRQATRGQETQYF	TRBV6-6	NA	NA	16	TRBJ2-5
TGCGCCAGCAGTCCCCTCCGGGGAGGGGTGATCCCTGGTCTCGGTGGCTACACCTTC	CASSPLRGGVIPGLGGYTF	TRBV10-2	NA	NA	19	TRBJ1-2
TGTGCCAGCACTAATGTGGGGGGAGTAAAGACTGAAGCTTTCTTT	CASTNVGGVKTEAFF	TRBV7-2	NA	NA	15	TRBJ1-1
TGCGCCAGCAGCTTGGGAAGTGGGACAGGGGGTGCCCAGCGTTCACCCCTCCACTTT	CASSLGSGTGGAQRSPLHF	TRBV5-1	TRBD1	NA	19	TRBJ1-6
TGTGCCAGCAGCTCCGCGGGACAGGGGTGGGACACCGGGGAGCTGTTTTTT	CASSSAGQGWDTGELFF	TRBV7-9	TRBD1	many	17	TRBJ2-2
TGTGCCAGCAGTTACGGCGGGGTGTACGAGCAGTACTTC	CASSYGGVYEQYF	TRBV6-2/TRBV6-3	NA	NA	13	TRBJ2-7
TGTGCCAGCAGCTCTACTACAGGGAGCACTGAAGCTTTCTTT	CASSSTTGSTEAFF	TRBV7-3	NA	NA	14	TRBJ1-1
TGTGCCAGCAGCGCCGTCGGGACTGTTTATGGCTACACCTTC	CASSAVGTVYGYTF	TRBV5-4	NA	NA	14	TRBJ1-2
TGTGCCAGCAGTTTTGGGGGCGCGGTCACTGAAGCTTTCTTT	CASSFGGAVTEAFF	TRBV27	NA	NA	14	TRBJ1-1
TGCGCCAGGAGGGAGGGGAGAAGCAATCAGCCCCAGCATTTT	CARREGRSNQPQHF	TRBV10-1	NA	medium-sized	14	TRBJ1-5
TGTGCCAGTAGTATAAAAACAGGGACGAGCTCCTACAATGAGCAGTTCTTC	CASSIKTGTSSYNEQFF	TRBV19	NA	NA	17	TRBJ2-1
TGTGCCAGCAGGCTCGGGACAGGGGGAGAGGGAGAGACCCAGTACTTC	CASRLGTGGEGETQYF	TRBV7-9	TRBD1	NA	16	TRBJ2-5
TGTGCCAGCAGCGCACAGGGGGCAGTAGGGTATGGCTACACCTTC	CASSAQGAVGYGYTF	TRBV28	TRBD1	NA	15	TRBJ1-2
TGTGCCAGCTCACCTATGACAGGAGACTATAATTCACCCCTCCACTTT	CASSPMTGDYNSPLHF	TRBV18	NA	NA	16	TRBJ1-6
TGTGCCAGCAGCTTAGCAGGCAGCTCCTACAATGAGCAGTTCTTC	CASSLAGSSYNEQFF	TRBV13	NA	NA	15	TRBJ2-1
TGTGCCAGTAGTATTCCCCCCCAGGGAACTACCACCTATGGCTACACCTTC	CASSIPPQGTTTYGYTF	TRBV19	NA	NA	17	TRBJ1-2
TGCGCCAGCACACTAGCGGGGGTGACAGATACGCAGTATTTT	CASTLAGVTDTQYF	TRBV5-1	TRBD2	NA	14	TRBJ2-3
TGTGCCAGCAGAAGACCCCCGGGACAGGGGGAATTGGAGACCCAGTACTTC	CASRRPPGQGELETQYF	TRBV28	TRBD1	NA	17	TRBJ2-5
TGTGCCAGTAGTCCGATGGACAGGAACACTGAAGCTTTCTTT	CASSPMDRNTEAFF	TRBV19	NA	NA	14	TRBJ1-1
TGCAGTGCTAGTCGGGGACTCTCCTACAATGAGCAGTTCTTC	CSASRGLSYNEQFF	TRBV20-1	NA	NA	14	TRBJ2-1
TGTGCCAGCAGTGTGTCAGTGGCCCCGTACTTC	CASSVSVAPYF	TRBV2	NA	many	11	TRBJ2-7
TGTGCCAGCAGCGTAGCGGGAGGTGGAAACACCATATATTTT	CASSVAGGGNTIYF	TRBV9	NA	few	14	TRBJ1-3
TGTGCCAGCAGCTTTGTAGGATTATCGGGGGAGCAGTACTTC	CASSFVGLSGEQYF	TRBV13	NA	few	14	TRBJ2-7
TGCGCCAGCAACGCGTCCCCAGGGGGCACTGAAGCTTTCTTT	CASNASPGGTEAFF	TRBV5-1	TRBD1	few	14	TRBJ1-1
TGCGCCAGCAATTGGGGACAGGGGGACACCGGGGAGCTGTTTTTT	CASNWGQGDTGELFF	TRBV5-1	TRBD1	NA	15	TRBJ2-2
TGTGCCAGCAGCTTCAAATTGGGGAAGACAGGGCAGTCCTACGAGCAGTACTTC	CASSFKLGKTGQSYEQYF	TRBV11-2	TRBD1	NA	18	TRBJ2-7
TGCGCCAGCAGCCAATCGACAGTGAACACTGAAGCTTTCTTT	CASSQSTVNTEAFF	TRBV4-1	NA	NA	14	TRBJ1-1
TGTGCCAGCAGCAGCCCCGGGACAGGACTGCTAGATGGCTACACCTTC	CASSSPGTGLLDGYTF	TRBV7-2	TRBD1	NA	16	TRBJ1-2
TGTGCCAGCAGCCAAGAATTAAGGGGCCTTTCACCCCTCCACTTT	CASSQELRGLSPLHF	TRBV14	NA	once	15	TRBJ1-6
TGTGCCAGCAGTCTTCCAGGGGCCACCCAGGGGGGCTACACCTTC	CASSLPGATQGGYTF	TRBV28	NA	NA	15	TRBJ1-2
TGTGCCAGCAGTAGGGACAGGGTAGCAGGACCCCAGCATTTT	CASSRDRVAGPQHF	TRBV6-5	TRBD1	NA	14	TRBJ1-5
TGTGCCAGCAGCGTCGGGACAGTCAACTACGAGCAGTACTTC	CASSVGTVNYEQYF	TRBV3-1/TRBV3-2	TRBD1	NA	14	TRBJ2-7
TGTGCCAGCAGTGAAGCGCCACAGGGAAATTCACCCCTCCACTTT	CASSEAPQGNSPLHF	TRBV6-1	NA	NA	15	TRBJ1-6
TGCGCCAGCAGCCGCGGCGCAGGGGGAATTGAAGCTTTCTTT	CASSRGAGGIEAFF	TRBV4-3	TRBD1	NA	14	TRBJ1-1
TGTGCCAGCAGCACCCTCCAGCGGGGGGAAGAGACCCAGTACTTC	CASSTLQRGEETQYF	TRBV5-4	TRBD2	NA	15	TRBJ2-5
TGTGCCAGCAGTGACCAGGGAGGAGCGACAGATACGCAGTATTTT	CASSDQGGATDTQYF	TRBV6-4	NA	once	15	TRBJ2-3
TGTGCCAGTAGTCTATCGGCAGGGAAAGAGACCCAGTACTTC	CASSLSAGKETQYF	TRBV19	NA	NA	14	TRBJ2-5